These 21 T cell receptor beta chains originate from one sample sequenced in a study of blood T cell repertoires in COVID-19. This table comes from immunoSEQ multiplex PCR, and its TCRdb copy is limited to in-frame clones, with some not included. The repertoire holds some 100,000 clones, 85% to 95% seen once, with around 5.8% in the top ten. Sequencing input: peripheral blood. These receptors were obtained from a man in his forties or fifties with active COVID-19.

This clone was recorded only once. The chain has TRBV7-9 and TRBJ2-2; 14 bases agree with TRBD2. Germline loops: CDR1 SEHNR, CDR2 FQNEAQ (reference sequence). V shed 7 bases, J shed 2 bases, and the junction held 3 bases outside the gene matches. The CDR3 runs to 16 residues. The CDR3: CASTTSGRANTGELFF. CDR3 DNA sequence: TGTGCCAGCACGACTAGCGGGAGGGCTAACACCGGGGAGCTGTTTTTT. Full variable domain (outside the CDR3, taken from reference TRBV7-9 and TRBJ2-2): DTGVSQNPRHKITKRGQNVTFRCDPISEHNRLYWYRQTLGQGPEFLTYFQNEAQLEKSRLLSDRFSAERPKGSFSTLEIQRTEQGDSAMYLCASTTSGRANTGELFFGEGSRLTVL.

This clone was observed a single time. The chain links TRBV13 to TRBJ2-2; D unclear. This CDR3 has 13 residues. The germline V gene has CDR1 PRHDT and CDR2 FYEKMQ (reference sequence). The V gene lost 5 bases and the J gene lost 9 bases, with 13 bases spanning the gap. CDR3 residues: CASSARLRRELFF. DNA for the CDR3: TGTGCCAGCAGCGCCCGACTGCGCCGGGAGCTGTTTTTT.

The V call is TRBV9, the J call TRBJ2-2, with 7 nucleotides matching TRBD2. Germline CDR1 and CDR2: SGDLS and YYNGEE. The CDR3 has 14 residues. V lost 8 bases to trimming and J lost 4 bases; unmatched junction nucleotides: 8. The CDR3 spells CASRLAQGTGELFF. The CDR3 nucleotides are TGTGCCAGTAGACTAGCCCAAGGCACCGGGGAGCTGTTTTTT.

This clone has a handful of counts. The chain joins TRBV5-1 to TRBJ2-7; tentative D call: TRBD2 (6 bases). Between the trimmed V and J ends, which lost 5 bases and 2 bases, there was a span of 11 bases. This CDR3 has 13 residues. CDR1 is SGHRS, CDR2 YFSETQ, per germline. The CDR3 DNA is TGCGCCAGCAGGCGGGACGGAGCCTACGAGCAGTACTTC. This translates into CASRRDGAYEQYF.

This chain connects TRBV7-9 to TRBJ2-5, with a weak D call TRBD2 (5 bases). Germline lookup yields CDR1 SEHNR and CDR2 FQNEAQ (reference sequence). This CDR3 has 13 residues. The V end lost 7 bases, the J end lost 3 bases, and 12 bases lay between the germline ends. CDR3 sequence reads: CASNGDTKETQYF. For the CDR3, the DNA is TGTGCCAGCAACGGGGATACGAAAGAGACCCAGTACTTC.

The V call is TRBV7-3, the J call TRBJ2-1, with 11 bases fitting TRBD1. This CDR3 comprises 13 residues. V trimming: 6 bases; J trimming: 9 bases; junction bases outside the gene matches: 4. CDR1 is SGHTA, CDR2 FQGTGA, per germline. The CDR3 protein is CASRPGTGGEQFF. The CDR3, as DNA: TGTGCCAGCAGACCCGGGACAGGGGGTGAGCAGTTCTTC.

The rearrangement joins TRBV10-2 to TRBJ1-5; the D gene is possibly TRBD1 (6 bases). Trimming removed 6 bases at V and 3 bases at J, with 9 bases between. The CDR3 runs 13 residues. Germline CDR1 is WSHSY and CDR2 is SAAADI. CDR3 sequence: CASRDSYNQPQHF. CDR3 in DNA: TGCGCCAGCAGGGACAGCTACAATCAGCCCCAGCATTTT.

This sequence joins TRBV25-1 and TRBJ1-2, with TRBD1 identical over 11 bases. Germline assignment: CDR1 MGHDK and CDR2 SYGVNS. The V gene end was trimmed by 6 bases and the J gene end by 8 bases; junction bases not matched to a gene: 2. The CDR3 loop spans 12 amino acids. This CDR3 is CASRGQGDGYTF. The DNA for the CDR3 is TGTGCCAGCAGGGGACAGGGGGACGGCTACACCTTC.

The chain is built from TRBV7-3 and TRBJ2-3, with 9 bases fitting TRBD2. Germline trimming cut 5 bases from V and 6 bases from J; bases unmatched to any gene: 9. The germline V gene has CDR1 SGHTA and CDR2 FQGTGA. This CDR3 comprises 15 residues. The CDR3 region has the DNA TGTGCCAGCAGCCTCGTAGCGGGAGTTTCCGATACGCAGTATTTT. This codes for CASSLVAGVSDTQYF.

V usage is TRBV7-6 and J usage is TRBJ2-6, with 8 bases fitting TRBD1. Germline V lookup: CDR1 SGHVS, CDR2 FNYEAQ. This CDR3 has 17 amino acids. Germline trimming cut 5 bases from V and 1 base from J; bases unmatched to any gene: 7. CDR3 sequence reads: CASSPGQGGSGANVLTF. For the CDR3, the DNA is TGTGCCAGCAGCCCTGGACAGGGAGGTTCTGGGGCCAACGTCCTGACTTTC.

The V gene is TRBV6-5, the J gene TRBJ1-1; 7 positions agree with TRBD1. The CDR3 runs to 15 residues. Unmatched junction bases numbered 10, after V lost 7 bases and J lost 2 bases. The V gene's germline CDR1 is MNHEY and CDR2 SVGAGI. The CDR3 DNA reads TGTGCCAGCAAATACAGGGGCGGTATAAACACTGAAGCTTTCTTT. This sequence encodes CASKYRGGINTEAFF.

The J gene is TRBJ1-1, the V gene TRBV2, with 7 bases matching TRBD1. The germline V gene has CDR1 SNHLY and CDR2 FYNNEI. The CDR3 is 14 amino acids. Trimming took 5 bases from V and 5 from J; bases not matched to a gene: 8. DNA for the CDR3: TGTGCCAGCAGTCGACAGGGATTAAGGACTGAAGCTTTCTTT. Translation: CASSRQGLRTEAFF.

V and J are TRBV6-1 and TRBJ2-7; no firm D call. The germline V gene encodes CDR1 MNHNS and CDR2 SASEGT. The CDR3 totals 11 residues. Trimming cost V 3 bases and J 4 bases, with 4 bases left between them. The CDR3 here is CASSDEYEQYF. The DNA of the CDR3 is TGTGCCAGCAGTGACGAGTACGAGCAGTACTTC.

The chain is built from TRBV5-4 and TRBJ1-2; 9 bases match TRBD1. This CDR3 region has 15 residues. Germline trimming cut 4 bases from V and 6 bases from J; bases unmatched to any gene: 10. Germline CDR1 and CDR2: SGHNT and YYREEE (reference sequence). CDR3 region: CASSPDRGRTHGYTF. The DNA of the CDR3 is TGTGCCAGCAGCCCGGACAGGGGTCGGACCCATGGCTACACCTTC.

The chain couples TRBV5-1 to TRBJ1-3; D remains unclear. The ends were cut back, 4 bases at V and 7 bases at J, with 15 bases in the middle. Germline CDR1 is SGHRS and CDR2 is YFSETQ. This CDR3 is built from 14 residues. The CDR3: CASSVDPARNTIYF. DNA of the CDR3: TGCGCCAGCAGCGTCGATCCCGCGAGGAACACCATATATTTT.

The CDR3 loop is CASSTRGFRRERSYEQYF. Written as DNA, the CDR3 is TGTGCCAGCAGCACCCGCGGTTTCCGGCGGGAGCGTTCCTACGAGCAGTACTTC. The chain couples TRBV13 to TRBJ2-7; 7 nucleotides agree with TRBD2. Unmatched junction bases numbered 17, after V lost 5 bases and J lost 1 base. The germline CDR1 and CDR2 sequences are PRHDT and FYEKMQ (reference sequence). The CDR3 is 18 residues long.

About this clone: At one boundary the junction diverges from the germline segment, which might be a read error. V and J are TRBV7-7 and TRBJ2-1; D is perhaps TRBD2 (5 bases). Germline lookup yields CDR1 SSHAT and CDR2 FNYEAQ (reference sequence). The CDR3 contains 17 residues. The CDR3 coding sequence is TGTGCTAGCAGCTTAGGAGGAGCCGGACTCGAGGGAAATGAGCAGTTCTTC. It codes for CASSLGGAGLEGNEQFF. The full variable domain, its missing parts supplied by reference TRBV7-7 and TRBJ2-1, is GAGVSQSPRYKVTKRGQDVTLRCDPISSHATLYWYQQALGQGPEFLTYFNYEAQPDKSGLPSDRFSAERPEGSISTLTIQRTEQRDSAMYRCASSLGGAGLEGNEQFFGPGTRLTVL.

The J gene is TRBJ1-5, the V gene TRBV20-1; the D is unclear. This CDR3 region has 12 residues. V lost 3 bases and J 7 bases, leaving 10 bases between the germline ends. Germline assignment: CDR1 DFQATT and CDR2 SNEGSKA (reference sequence). DNA of the CDR3: TGCAGTGCTAGTGCGGGAACCCAGCCCCAGCATTTT. Translated, it gives CSASAGTQPQHF.

This clone was observed a single time. The chain combines TRBV6-4 with TRBJ1-2, with TRBD1 matching 8 bases. The CDR3 length is 13 residues. The J segment lost 4 bases and the V segment lost 2 bases, leaving 0 bases of the junction unmatched. CDR1 and CDR2 from the germline V gene are MRHNA and SNTAGT. The CDR3 protein is CASSDTGGYGYTF. The DNA for the CDR3 is TGTGCCAGCAGTGACACAGGGGGCTATGGCTACACCTTC.

V is TRBV6-4 and J is TRBJ2-7; weak D call: TRBD2 (5 bases). Germline lookup yields CDR1 MRHNA and CDR2 SNTAGT. V was cut by 10 bases and J by 3 bases, with 19 bases left in between. This CDR3 region has 14 residues. CDR3 coding DNA: TGTGCCACCCCTCTCGGCGGGTTCAACTACGAGCAGTACTTC. Translation gives CATPLGGFNYEQYF.

V and J are TRBV28 and TRBJ2-1; 9 nucleotides match TRBD1. Losses at the gene ends were 5 bases for V and 7 bases for J; bases not matched to a gene: 9. Germline V gene data show CDR1 as MDHEN and CDR2 as SYDVKM. The CDR3 has 15 residues. CDR3: CASSPLRDRANEQFF. In DNA form, the CDR3 reads TGTGCCAGCAGTCCACTACGGGACAGGGCAAATGAGCAGTTCTTC.